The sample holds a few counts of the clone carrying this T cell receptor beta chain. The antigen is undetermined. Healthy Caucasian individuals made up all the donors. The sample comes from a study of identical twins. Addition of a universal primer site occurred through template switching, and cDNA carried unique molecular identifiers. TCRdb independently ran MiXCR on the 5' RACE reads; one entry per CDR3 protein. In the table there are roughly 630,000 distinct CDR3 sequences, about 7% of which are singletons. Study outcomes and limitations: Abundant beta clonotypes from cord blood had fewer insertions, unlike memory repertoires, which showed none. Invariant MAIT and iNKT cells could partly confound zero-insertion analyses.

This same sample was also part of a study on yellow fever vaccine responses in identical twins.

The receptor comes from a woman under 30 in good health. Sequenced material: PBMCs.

CDR3 sequence (DNA): TGTGCCAGCAGTAATAGGGGGACTAGCGGGGGCTATGAGCAGTTCTTC. Protein sequence: CASSNRGTSGGYEQFF. The chain employs TRBV7-2 and TRBJ2-1; 14 positions agree with TRBD2. Germline V gives CDR1 SGHTA, CDR2 FQGNSA. This CDR3 region has 16 residues. J was trimmed by 8 bases and V by 6 bases; bases with no gene match: 9.